This T cell receptor beta chain was recorded in a study of cytomegalovirus exposure and HLA in healthy donors. Findings and limits, study-wide: Reports described diagnosis of cytomegalovirus status by the classifier as highly specific and sensitive.

For this clone: Antigen specificity is unknown.

The method was immunoSEQ multiplex PCR; TCRdb's version includes in-frame clones alone and lacks a portion of them. The sample contains almost 200,000 clones, about 81% of which appear only once. The CDR3 extends over 16 amino acids. The V and J ends lost 2 bases and 2 bases respectively, with 13 bases between them. Germline values: CDR1 LNHNV, CDR2 YYDKDF (reference sequence). The sequence was obtained from a woman in her twenties or thirties in good health and CMV-seronegative. The sample consisted of PBMCs. The V call is TRBV15, the J call TRBJ2-1, with D tentatively TRBD1 (6 bases). The CDR3 DNA sequence: TGTGCCACCAGCAGAACAGGGATACCCCCCTACAATGAGCAGTTCTTC. It translates to CATSRTGIPPYNEQFF.